What follows describes a single TCR beta chain. The antigen is unknown. This CDR3 contains 14 residues. V was cut by 6 bases and J by 6 bases, with 14 bases left in between. Germline lookup yields CDR1 MNHEY and CDR2 SVGAGI. These data belong to a study of cytomegalovirus exposure and HLA in healthy donors. Primers included in the PCR were 60 Vbeta and 13 Jbeta primers. Measured with immunoSEQ multiplex PCR; TCRdb has only the in-frame clones, and not every one. The sample lists around 150,000 clones, around 72% occurring once. Study-level findings and limits: Equally common other TCR beta chains were less clonally expanded than HLA-associated ones, a later analysis found.

The gene calls are TRBV6-5 and TRBJ2-2; weak D call: TRBD2 (6 bases). The sequence came from a man aged 50-59 years in good health and CMV-seronegative. Sequencing was done on a sample of PBMCs. The CDR3 region has the DNA TGTGCCAGCAGATCCCGGGGGTTTGCCGGGGAGCTGTTTTTT. It codes for CASRSRGFAGELFF.